This is a list of T cell receptor beta chains from one sample in a study of T-cell reconstitution after alpha-beta-depleted transplantation in children. In TCRdb, the PCR reads were re-called with MiXCR into one record per CDR3 protein. The sample contains about 480,000 distinct CDR3 sequences, 12% of which appear only once. The sample here was PBMCs from the stem cell graft donor, taken from the stem cell graft. The receptor set was obtained from a human donor who donated a stem cell graft to a child with combined immunodeficiency. CDR3s include the opening cysteine and the closing phenylalanine or tryptophan. A D gene is named only where the DNA matches it firmly. Part of the rows lack a size; the others show once, few, many or a class for expanded clones.

clone_size	d_call	j_call	v_call	cdr3_nt	cdr3_aa
-	TRBD2	TRBJ2-3	TRBV6-1	TGTGCCAGCAGAGGAGCGGGGGGCACAGATACGCAGTATTTT	CASRGAGGTDTQYF
few	-	TRBJ2-5	TRBV20-1	TGCAGTGCTGGGAGTGGGTACCAAGAGACCCAGTACTTC	CSAGSGYQETQYF
few	-	TRBJ1-6	TRBV9	TGTGCCAGCAGCGAACAGGGCGCTGCGGGTTCACCCCTCCACTTT	CASSEQGAAGSPLHF
few	TRBD2	TRBJ2-7	TRBV12-3/TRBV12-4	TGTGCCAGCAGTTTGGGCGGGAGGGCCGGCGAGCAGTACTTC	CASSLGGRAGEQYF
few	-	TRBJ2-1	TRBV11-1	TGTGCCAGCAGGGATGCGGGCCCAACCAATGAGCAGTTCTTC	CASRDAGPTNEQFF
few	-	TRBJ2-7	TRBV20-1	TGCAGTGCTAGTGGTCTCGGCGGCCGGTCCGAGCAGTACTTC	CSASGLGGRSEQYF
few	-	TRBJ1-4	TRBV14	TGTGCCAGCAGCCGATTGGTCGGGGAAAAACTGTTTTTT	CASSRLVGEKLFF
many	-	TRBJ2-2	TRBV6-1	TGTGCCAGCAGTGAAGGGACAACCGGGGAGCTGTTTTTT	CASSEGTTGELFF
few	TRBD1	TRBJ2-2	TRBV9	TGTGCCAGCAGCGTAGGTACAGGGGACCAAACGAACACCGGGGAGCTGTTTTTT	CASSVGTGDQTNTGELFF
-	-	TRBJ1-5	TRBV3-1	TGTGCCAGCAGCCAAGTATACGGCAAAAGTCAGCCCCAGCATTTT	CASSQVYGKSQPQHF
few	-	TRBJ2-7	TRBV29-1	TGCAGCGTTGAGACCCCCCAGGGGTACGAGCAGTACTTC	CSVETPQGYEQYF
-	-	TRBJ2-5	TRBV29-1	TGCAGCGTTGCCGGGGGCGAAGAGACCCAGTACTTC	CSVAGGEETQYF
-	-	TRBJ2-1	TRBV9	TGTGCCAGCAGCGTATTTAGGACGTCTGAGCAGTTCTTC	CASSVFRTSEQFF
many	TRBD1	TRBJ1-2	TRBV12-3/TRBV12-4	TGTGCCAGCAGTTTAGTAAACAGGGGCGGCTACACCTTC	CASSLVNRGGYTF
-	TRBD2	TRBJ2-1	TRBV7-9	TGTGCCAGCAGCCCGCCCTCAGCGGGGGTGTACAATGAGCAGTTCTTC	CASSPPSAGVYNEQFF
few	TRBD2	TRBJ2-1	TRBV12-3/TRBV12-4	TGTGCCAGCAGTTTATACGCTAGCGGATCAAACAATGAGCAGTTCTTC	CASSLYASGSNNEQFF
-	-	TRBJ1-5	TRBV27	TGTGCCAGCAGTTTATATGGACACCGCCGGGGGCCCCAGCATTTT	CASSLYGHRRGPQHF
many	-	TRBJ2-1	TRBV5-6	TGTGCCAGCAGCTTGTACGCGGGGCCTCACAATGAGCAGTTCTTC	CASSLYAGPHNEQFF
few	-	TRBJ2-5	TRBV7-9	TGTGCCAGCAGCTCCGGACTACCCCAAGAGACCCAGTACTTC	CASSSGLPQETQYF
few	TRBD1	TRBJ1-4	TRBV12-3/TRBV12-4	TGTGCCAGCAGTTTAGTGGGGACAGGGAAGGGAAAACTGTTTTTT	CASSLVGTGKGKLFF
-	TRBD1	TRBJ1-1	TRBV12-3/TRBV12-4	TGTGCCAGCAGTACAGGGGGCGCAGGGACGAACACTGAAGCTTTCTTT	CASSTGGAGTNTEAFF
-	-	TRBJ1-3	TRBV5-1	TGCGCCAGCAGCCCCGTGGACTCTGGAAACACCATATATTTT	CASSPVDSGNTIYF
many	TRBD1	TRBJ1-1	TRBV29-1	TGCAGCGTTCGCTTACAGGGGATTAGGTACACTGAAGCTTTCTTT	CSVRLQGIRYTEAFF
-	TRBD2	TRBJ2-7	TRBV3-1	TGTGCCAGCAGCCAAGATGCGTACGGGAGGGCCTTCTACGAGCAGTACTTC	CASSQDAYGRAFYEQYF
-	-	TRBJ2-1	TRBV6-5	TGTGCCAGCAGTTACGCAGACTACAATGAGCAGTTCTTC	CASSYADYNEQFF
few	TRBD2	TRBJ2-1	TRBV18	TGTGCCAGCTCACCGACCCTAGCGGGAGGCGATGAGCAGTTCTTC	CASSPTLAGGDEQFF
-	-	TRBJ2-5	TRBV7-2	TGTGCCAGCAGCTTGGTAGTCAGGGAGACCCAGTACTTC	CASSLVVRETQYF
few	TRBD1	TRBJ1-1	TRBV5-1	TGCGCCAGCAGCGGAGCCGGGACAGGGGGCTACACTGAAGCTTTCTTT	CASSGAGTGGYTEAFF
-	TRBD1	TRBJ1-5	TRBV5-6	TGTGCCAGCAGCTCACCTCCGGGACAGGGGATCTATAGCAATCAGCCCCAGCATTTT	CASSSPPGQGIYSNQPQHF
few	-	TRBJ2-1	TRBV20-1	TGCAGTGCTAGACCCCTAGGGGGCAATGAGCAGTTCTTC	CSARPLGGNEQFF
-	-	TRBJ2-7	TRBV4-1	TGCGCCAGCAGCCAAGTTCCAGGATACGAGCAGTACTTC	CASSQVPGYEQYF
many	-	TRBJ2-5	TRBV29-1	TGCAGCGGGGGCAGCAGATCTCAAGAGACCCAGTACTTC	CSGGSRSQETQYF
-	-	TRBJ2-7	TRBV9	TGTGCCAGCAGCGTAGTCGGCAGCGGGCAGTTCGACGAGCAGTACTTC	CASSVVGSGQFDEQYF
-	-	TRBJ2-7	TRBV5-4	TGTGCCAGCAGCTCGGGAATAGGGTACGAGCAGTACTTC	CASSSGIGYEQYF
-	-	TRBJ1-2	TRBV30	TGTGCCTGGAGTGTATACTTGCAGGGAACAGGCTACACCTTC	CAWSVYLQGTGYTF
few	TRBD1	TRBJ2-5	TRBV19	TGTGCCAGTAGTAAGGACAGGGGTATCGAGACCCAGTACTTC	CASSKDRGIETQYF
-	-	TRBJ2-3	TRBV29-1	TGCAGCGTTGAATCTAAGGGGTCGCCTAGCACAGATACGCAGTATTTT	CSVESKGSPSTDTQYF
many	TRBD2	TRBJ2-7	TRBV10-3	TGTGCCATCAGTTGGGCGGGGGACGACGAGCAGTACTTC	CAISWAGDDEQYF
-	TRBD2	TRBJ2-1	TRBV2	TGTGCCAGAGGACTAGCGGGAGTCAATGAGCAGTTCTTC	CARGLAGVNEQFF